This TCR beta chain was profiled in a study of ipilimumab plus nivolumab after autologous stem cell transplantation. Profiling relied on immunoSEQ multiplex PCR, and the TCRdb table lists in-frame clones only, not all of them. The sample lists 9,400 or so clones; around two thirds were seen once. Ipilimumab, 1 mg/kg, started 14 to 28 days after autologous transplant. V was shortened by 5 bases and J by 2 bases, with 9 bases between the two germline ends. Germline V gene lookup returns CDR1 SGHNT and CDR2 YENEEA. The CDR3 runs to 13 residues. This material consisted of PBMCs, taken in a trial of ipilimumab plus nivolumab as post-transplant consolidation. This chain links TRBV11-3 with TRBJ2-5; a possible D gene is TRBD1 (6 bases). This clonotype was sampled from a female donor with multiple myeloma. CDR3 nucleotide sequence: TGTGCCAGCAGCCCCGGACAGCAAGAGACCCAGTACTTC. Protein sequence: CASSPGQQETQYF.